The present entry profiles one T cell receptor (beta chain) with its context. These data belong to a study of T cells expressing NK-cell markers. Each CDR3 protein gets one entry in TCRdb, which reprocessed the 5' RACE reads and gives no DNA. Its table records 500,000 to 600,000 distinct CDR3 sequences. The CDR3 sequence is 13 residues long. Germline CDR1 reads SEHNR; CDR2 reads FQNEAQ (reference sequence). Sequenced input: blood T cells: a sorted CD56 or NKG2C T cell subset, CD4+ or CD8+ T cells, or bulk PBMC T cells (not recorded which). The chain employs TRBV7-9 and TRBJ2-7. The clonotype originates from a young man in good health. The CDR3 loop reads CASSLKSTYEQYF.